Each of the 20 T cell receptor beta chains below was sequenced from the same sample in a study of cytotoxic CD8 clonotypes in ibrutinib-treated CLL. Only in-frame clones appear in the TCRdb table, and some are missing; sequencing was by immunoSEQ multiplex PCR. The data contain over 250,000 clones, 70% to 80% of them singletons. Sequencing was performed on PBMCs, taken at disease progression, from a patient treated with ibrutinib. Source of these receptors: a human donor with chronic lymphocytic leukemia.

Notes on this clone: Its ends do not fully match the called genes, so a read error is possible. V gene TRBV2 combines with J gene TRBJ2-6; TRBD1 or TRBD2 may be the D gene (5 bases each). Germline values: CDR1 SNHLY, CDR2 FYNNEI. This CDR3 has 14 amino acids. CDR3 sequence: CASSEGTGANVLTF. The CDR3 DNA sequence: TGTGCCAGCAGCGAAGGGACCGGGGCCAACGTCCTGACTTTC.

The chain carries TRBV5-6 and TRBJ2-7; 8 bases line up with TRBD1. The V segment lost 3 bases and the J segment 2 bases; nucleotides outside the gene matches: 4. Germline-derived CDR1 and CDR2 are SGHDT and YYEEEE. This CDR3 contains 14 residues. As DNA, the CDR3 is TGTGCCAGCAGCTCAACAGGGGGGACCTACGAGCAGTACTTC. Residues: CASSSTGGTYEQYF.

The CDR3 DNA is TGTGCCAGCAGCTTAGCTGTTGTTGCTAATGAAAAACTGTTTTTT. Its translation: CASSLAVVANEKLFF. The gene calls are TRBV13 and TRBJ1-4; D unresolved. The CDR3 runs 15 residues. Germline V lookup: CDR1 PRHDT, CDR2 FYEKMQ (reference sequence). Trimming cost V 1 base and J 3 bases, with 9 bases left between them.

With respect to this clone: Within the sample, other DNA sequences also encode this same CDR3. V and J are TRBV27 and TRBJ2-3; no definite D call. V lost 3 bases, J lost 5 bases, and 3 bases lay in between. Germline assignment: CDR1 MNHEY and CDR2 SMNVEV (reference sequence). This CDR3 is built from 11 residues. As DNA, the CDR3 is TGTGCCAGCAGTTTGGGAGATACGCAGTATTTT. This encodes CASSLGDTQYF.

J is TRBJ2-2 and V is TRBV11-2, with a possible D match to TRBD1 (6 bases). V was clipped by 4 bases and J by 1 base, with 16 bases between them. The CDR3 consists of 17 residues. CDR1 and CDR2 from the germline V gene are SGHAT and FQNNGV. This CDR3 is CASSSVRLQGNTGELFF. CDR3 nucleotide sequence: TGTGCCAGCAGCTCAGTAAGGTTACAGGGGAACACCGGGGAGCTGTTTTTT.

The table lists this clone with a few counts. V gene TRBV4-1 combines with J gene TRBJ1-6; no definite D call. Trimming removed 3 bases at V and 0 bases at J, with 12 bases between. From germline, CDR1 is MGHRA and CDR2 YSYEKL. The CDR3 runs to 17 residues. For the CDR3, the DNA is TGCGCCAGCAGCCAGACGACCGGGAGCTCCTATAATTCACCCCTCCACTTT. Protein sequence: CASSQTTGSSYNSPLHF.

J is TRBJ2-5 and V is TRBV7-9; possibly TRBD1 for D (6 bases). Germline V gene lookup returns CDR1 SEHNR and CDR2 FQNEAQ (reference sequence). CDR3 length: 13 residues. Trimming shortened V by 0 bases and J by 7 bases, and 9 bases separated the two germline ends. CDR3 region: CASSLAGAGTQYF. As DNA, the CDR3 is TGTGCCAGCAGCTTAGCGGGGGCGGGGACCCAGTACTTC.

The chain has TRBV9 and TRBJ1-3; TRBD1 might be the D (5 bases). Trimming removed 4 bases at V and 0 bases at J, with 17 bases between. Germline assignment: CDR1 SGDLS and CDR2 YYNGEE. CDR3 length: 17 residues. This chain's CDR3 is CASSIWDRVHSGNTIYF. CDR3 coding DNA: TGTGCCAGCAGCATTTGGGACCGCGTACACTCTGGAAACACCATATATTTT.

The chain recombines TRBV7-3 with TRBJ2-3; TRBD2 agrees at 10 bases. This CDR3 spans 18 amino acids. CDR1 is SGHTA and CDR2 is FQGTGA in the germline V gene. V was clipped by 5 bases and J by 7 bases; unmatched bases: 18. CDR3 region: CASSLGGSGRDRSNTQYF. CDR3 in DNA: TGTGCCAGCAGCCTTGGGGGGAGCGGGAGGGATCGCTCAAATACGCAGTATTTT.

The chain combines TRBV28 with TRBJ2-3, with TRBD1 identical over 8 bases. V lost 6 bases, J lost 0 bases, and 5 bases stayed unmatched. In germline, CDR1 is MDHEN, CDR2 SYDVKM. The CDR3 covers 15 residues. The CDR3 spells CASRGTGQSTDTQYF. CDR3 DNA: TGTGCCAGCAGGGGGACAGGACAAAGCACAGATACGCAGTATTTT.

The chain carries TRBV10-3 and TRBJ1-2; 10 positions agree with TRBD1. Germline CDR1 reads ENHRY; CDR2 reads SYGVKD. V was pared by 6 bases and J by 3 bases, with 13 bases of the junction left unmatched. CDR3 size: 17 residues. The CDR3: CAISTALGQGDHYGYTF. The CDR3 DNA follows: TGTGCCATCAGCACCGCCCTCGGACAGGGGGATCACTATGGCTACACCTTC.

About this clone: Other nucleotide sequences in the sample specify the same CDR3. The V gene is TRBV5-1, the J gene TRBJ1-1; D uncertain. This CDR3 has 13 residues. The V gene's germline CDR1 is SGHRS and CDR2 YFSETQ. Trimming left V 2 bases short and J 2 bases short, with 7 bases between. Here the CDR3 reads CASSLSVNTEAFF. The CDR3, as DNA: TGCGCCAGCAGCTTATCCGTCAACACTGAAGCTTTCTTT.

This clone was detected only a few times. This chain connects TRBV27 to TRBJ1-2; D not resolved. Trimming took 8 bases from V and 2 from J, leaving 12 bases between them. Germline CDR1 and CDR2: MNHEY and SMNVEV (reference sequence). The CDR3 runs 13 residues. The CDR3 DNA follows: TGTGCCAGCGGCCCTGCAGTAAACTATGGCTACACCTTC. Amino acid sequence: CASGPAVNYGYTF.

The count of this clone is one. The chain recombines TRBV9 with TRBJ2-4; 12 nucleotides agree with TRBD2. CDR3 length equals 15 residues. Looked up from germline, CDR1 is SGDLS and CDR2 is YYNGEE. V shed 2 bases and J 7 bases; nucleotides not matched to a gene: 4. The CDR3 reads CASSVTSGGRNIQYF. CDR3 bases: TGTGCCAGCAGCGTCACTAGCGGGGGGCGGAACATTCAGTACTTC.

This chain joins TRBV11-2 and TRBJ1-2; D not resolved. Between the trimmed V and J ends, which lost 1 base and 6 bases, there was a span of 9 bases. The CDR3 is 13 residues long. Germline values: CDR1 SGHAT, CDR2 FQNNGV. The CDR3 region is CASSLARSDGYTF. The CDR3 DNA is TGTGCCAGCAGCTTAGCTCGGTCGGATGGCTACACCTTC.

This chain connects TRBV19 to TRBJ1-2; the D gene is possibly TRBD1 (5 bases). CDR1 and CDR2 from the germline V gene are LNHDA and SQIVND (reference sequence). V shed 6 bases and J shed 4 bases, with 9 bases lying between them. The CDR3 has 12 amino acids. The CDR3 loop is CASRNRTYGYTF. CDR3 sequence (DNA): TGTGCCAGTAGGAACAGGACCTATGGCTACACCTTC.

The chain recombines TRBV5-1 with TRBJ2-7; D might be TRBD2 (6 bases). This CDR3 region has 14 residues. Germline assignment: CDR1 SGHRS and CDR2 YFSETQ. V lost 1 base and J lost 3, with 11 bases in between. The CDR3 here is CASSLSRGLYEQYF. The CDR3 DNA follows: TGCGCCAGCAGCTTGAGTAGGGGACTCTACGAGCAGTACTTC.

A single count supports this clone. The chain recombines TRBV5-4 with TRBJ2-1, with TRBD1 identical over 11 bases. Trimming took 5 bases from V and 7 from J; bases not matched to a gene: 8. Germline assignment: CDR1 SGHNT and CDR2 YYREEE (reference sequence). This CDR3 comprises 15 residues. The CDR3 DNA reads TGTGCCAGCAGTCCGGGACAGGGGGGTACGAATGAGCAGTTCTTC. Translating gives CASSPGQGGTNEQFF.

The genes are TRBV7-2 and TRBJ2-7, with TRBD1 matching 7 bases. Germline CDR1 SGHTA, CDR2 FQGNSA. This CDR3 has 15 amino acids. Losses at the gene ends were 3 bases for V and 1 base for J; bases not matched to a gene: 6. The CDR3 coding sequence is TGTGCCAGCAGCTTTAACAGGGGAATGTCCTACGAGCAGTACTTC. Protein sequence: CASSFNRGMSYEQYF. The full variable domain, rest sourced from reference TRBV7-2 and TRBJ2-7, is GAGVSQSPSNKVTEKGKDVELRCDPISGHTALYWYRQSLGQGLEFLIYFQGNSAPDKSGLPSDRFSAERTGGSVSTLTIQRTQQEDSAVYLCASSFNRGMSYEQYFGPGTRLTVT.

The CDR3, as DNA: TGTGCCAGCAGCTTAAGACAGGGCAATGAGCAGTTCTTC. This codes for CASSLRQGNEQFF. V gene TRBV5-4 combines with J gene TRBJ2-1; 7 nucleotides match TRBD1. Germline CDR1 SGHNT, CDR2 YYREEE (reference sequence). CDR3 length: 13 amino acids. Trimming cost V 2 bases and J 6 bases; bases outside gene matches: 2. The full variable domain, rest sourced from reference TRBV5-4 and TRBJ2-1, is ETGVTQSPTHLIKTRGQQVTLRCSSQSGHNTVSWYQQALGQGPQFIFQYYREEENGRGNFPPRFSGLQFPNYSSELNVNALELDDSALYLCASSLRQGNEQFFGPGTRLTVL.